These 18 T cell receptor beta chains originate from one sample sequenced in a study of tumor-infiltrating lymphocytes in primary liver carcinoma. The researchers obtained blood RNA from unsorted whole blood and also extracted germline DNA. From about 530 ng total RNA, TCR beta cDNA was generated with a primer in the constant region. Construction of TCR beta libraries relied on three successive nested multiplex PCR rounds employing slightly modified ARM-PCR. In the first two PCR rounds, TRBV1-TRBV30 forward primers were paired with a C-beta reverse primer, and each round lasted 10 cycles. TCRdb recomputed calls from the multiplex PCR reads with MiXCR, one row per CDR3 protein. The profile shows 300,000 to 400,000 distinct CDR3 sequences, more than 55% of them singletons. The sequenced sample was peripheral blood. All receptors derive from a man aged 35 to 55 with primary liver carcinoma and hepatitis B virus infection.

V and J are TRBV5-1 and TRBJ2-1, with 8 bases identical to TRBD2. With V trimmed by 1 base and J by 8 bases, 5 bases remained unmatched. The CDR3 totals 14 residues. The V gene's germline CDR1 is SGHRS and CDR2 YFSETQ. The CDR3 protein is CASSLYSGGDEQFF. In DNA form, the CDR3 reads TGCGCCAGCAGCTTGTACTCCGGGGGGGATGAGCAGTTCTTC.

The CDR3 DNA follows: TGTGCCAGCAGCCGGGGAGTCGGGACAGGGGGCAGAGATACGCAGTATTTT. Translation: CASSRGVGTGGRDTQYF. V usage is TRBV5-5 and J usage is TRBJ2-3, with 12 bases that match TRBD1. CDR3 length: 17 residues. Germline V gene lookup returns CDR1 SGHKS and CDR2 YYEKEE (reference sequence). V was clipped by 4 bases and J by 5 bases; unmatched bases: 11.

Ten or more counts support this clonotype. This chain joins TRBV6-1 and TRBJ1-2; 8 bases align to TRBD1. This CDR3 is 13 amino acids long. Germline V gene lookup returns CDR1 MNHNS and CDR2 SASEGT. V lost 7 bases and J lost 4; bases outside the gene matches: 5. CDR3 in amino acids: CASNLDRGYGYTF. For the CDR3, the DNA is TGTGCCAGCAATTTAGACAGGGGCTATGGCTACACCTTC.

On this clonotype: A single base separates this from a much larger clone, so it may be a read error. The CDR3 protein is CASSYKSGANVLTF. CDR3 DNA: TGTGCCAGCAGCTACAAGTCTGGGGCCAACGTCCTGACTTTC. The rearrangement links TRBV7-8 to TRBJ2-6, with D hard to call. The CDR3 spans 14 residues. Looked up from germline, CDR1 is SGHVS and CDR2 is FQNEAQ. Deletions cut 4 bases from V and 1 base from J, with 5 bases between.

This clonotype was seen once. An end of the junction does not agree with germline; a read error may underlie this. The V gene is TRBV5-1, the J gene TRBJ2-3, with 9 nucleotides matching TRBD1. Germline CDR1 SGHRS, CDR2 YFSETQ. This CDR3 is built from 15 residues. CDR3 loop: CAGSAPGQGTDTQYF. The DNA of the CDR3 is TGCGCCGGCAGCGCACCGGGACAGGGAACAGATACACAGTATTTT.

With respect to this clonotype: This is likely a read error, given that the CDR3 carries no conserved phenylalanine or tryptophan at its end. This chain uses TRBV11-2 with TRBJ1-5; no definite D call. CDR3 size: 16 residues. Looked up from germline, CDR1 is SGHAT and CDR2 is FQNNGV. V lost 1 base to trimming and J lost 2 bases, with 12 bases between them. CDR3 residues: CASSLGQAAGNQPQHY. The CDR3 DNA is TGTGCCAGCAGCTTAGGCCAGGCGGCTGGCAATCAGCCCCAGCATTAT.

To note about this clonotype: A read error may produce the germline difference seen at one junction end. The chain's CDR3 is CTSSLAGFADMQYF. In nucleotides, the CDR3 is TGTACCAGCAGCTTAGCTGGCTTCGCAGATATGCAGTATTTT. The chain carries TRBV11-2 and TRBJ2-3, with D unresolved. Germline CDR1 is SGHAT and CDR2 is FQNNGV. The CDR3 spans 14 residues.

This clonotype showed up just a few times. J is TRBJ1-1 and V is TRBV30; TRBD1 matches 11 bases. Germline V CDR1 and CDR2: GTSNPN, SVGIG (reference sequence). The J segment lost 3 bases and the V segment lost 2 bases, leaving 11 bases of the junction unmatched. This CDR3 is built from 17 residues. CDR3 bases: TGTGCCTGGAGTCCCCTTCCGGGACAGGGGGGATACACTGAAGCTTTCTTT. Protein product: CAWSPLPGQGGYTEAFF.

This clonotype has a handful of counts. This CDR3 is missing its conserved last phenylalanine or tryptophan, likely due to a read error. The rearrangement uses TRBV11-2 and TRBJ2-2; TRBD2 agrees at 10 bases. Germline values: CDR1 SGHAT, CDR2 FQNNGV. V shed 5 bases, J shed 9 bases, and the junction held 15 bases outside the gene matches. This CDR3 has 17 residues. This CDR3 reads CASSMRLAGALARELFS. The CDR3 DNA reads as TGTGCCAGCAGCATGCGACTAGCGGGCGCATTAGCCAGGGAGCTGTTTTCT.

The genes are TRBV28 and TRBJ1-2, with D possibly TRBD1 on 5 matching bases. The CDR3 is 11 amino acids. V gave up 2 bases and J gave up 10 bases, with 8 bases separating them. Germline CDR1 reads MDHEN; CDR2 reads SYDVKM. CDR3 sequence: CASSLGADYTF. As DNA, the CDR3 is TGTGCCAGCAGTTTAGGGGCTGACTACACCTTC.

A remark on this clonotype: The junction differs from germline at one of its ends, possibly a read error. The chain joins TRBV10-3 to TRBJ1-6; TRBD1 matches at 9 bases. The CDR3 extends over 15 amino acids. Germline CDR1 and CDR2: ENHRY and SYGVKD. The chain's CDR3 is CAISRTGVVDSLLHF. In nucleotides, the CDR3 is TGTGCCATCAGTAGGACAGGGGTGGTAGATTCACTCCTCCACTTT.

To note about this clonotype: The CDR3 end shows no conserved phenylalanine or tryptophan, and so a read error is likely. This chain uses TRBV11-1 with TRBJ2-7, with 7 bases lining up with TRBD2. This CDR3 spans 14 amino acids. V gave up 3 bases and J gave up 1 base; unmatched junction bases: 3. The germline V gene encodes CDR1 SGHAT and CDR2 FQDESV (reference sequence). As DNA, the CDR3 is TGTGCCAGCAGCTTTAGCGGGCCTTCCTACGAGCAGTACTGC. Protein: CASSFSGPSYEQYC.

A remark on this clonotype: The conserved phenylalanine or tryptophan normally closing the CDR3 is absent here, so this likely arose from a read error. The DNA is omitted, as the CDR3 cannot be located on it reliably, and the CDR3 follows TCRdb's listing. The V and J genes are TRBV11-1 and TRBJ2-1; the D segment call TRBD2 is taken from the table without a DNA check. The V gene's germline CDR1 is SGHAT and CDR2 FQDESV (reference sequence). Termini included, the CDR3 measures 15 amino acids. CDR3: CASSPRLAGYNEQLL.

The count of this clonotype is one. One end of the junction is discordant with germline, which a read error may explain. The chain uses TRBV28 and TRBJ2-7; TRBD2 agrees at 8 bases. Germline CDR1 MDHEN, CDR2 SYDVKM. This CDR3 contains 14 residues. The CDR3 here is CASSFRTSSYERYF. CDR3 coding DNA: TGTGCCAGCAGCTTTAGGACTAGCTCCTACGAGCGGTACTTC.

Note on this clonotype: Germline is not matched at one junction end, which may reflect a read error. This chain uses TRBV10-1 with TRBJ2-1; 7 bases fit TRBD2. The CDR3 has 13 amino acids. Germline CDR1 is WNHNN and CDR2 is SYGVQD (reference sequence). CDR3 coding DNA: TGCTCCAGCAGTTCCCTCGGGAGGAATGAGCAGTTCTTC. Its protein product is CSSSSLGRNEQFF.

The V and J genes are TRBV7-8 and TRBJ2-1, with 13 bases matching TRBD2. Trimming removed 5 bases from V and 10 bases from J; junction bases left unmatched: 2. The CDR3 is 13 residues long. From germline, CDR1 is SGHVS and CDR2 FQNEAQ. This CDR3 reads CASSPTSGREQFF. The CDR3 region has the DNA TGTGCCAGCAGCCCGACTAGCGGGAGGGAGCAGTTCTTC.

The DNA of the CDR3 is TGTGCCAGCAGCTCCTCCGGGACAGGGCCGGGGGATACGCAGTATTTT. It is translated as CASSSSGTGPGDTQYF. V gene TRBV28 combines with J gene TRBJ2-3; 9 bases fit TRBD1. Germline V gene lookup returns CDR1 MDHEN and CDR2 SYDVKM. J was trimmed by 6 bases and V by 6 bases; bases with no gene match: 13. There are 16 residues in the CDR3.

A note on this clonotype: No conserved phenylalanine or tryptophan ends this CDR3, so it is likely a read error. This rearrangement joins TRBV4-1 to TRBJ2-7; D is perhaps TRBD2 (6 bases). Trimming removed 4 bases at V and 3 bases at J, with 22 bases between. CDR1 MGHRA and CDR2 YSYEKL come from the germline V gene. This CDR3 comprises 17 residues. CDR3 residues: CASSLRDSSLGGYEQYL. The CDR3 coding sequence is TGCGCCAGCAGCCTCCGGGATAGCTCCCTCGGGGGCTACGAGCAGTACTTA.